This is a list of T cell receptor beta chains from one sample in a study of blood T cell repertoires in COVID-19. The method was immunoSEQ multiplex PCR; TCRdb's version includes in-frame clones alone and lacks a portion of them. The profile shows tens of thousands of clones, 80% to 95% of them singletons. The sample taken for sequencing was peripheral blood. Receptors originate from a man aged 60 to 75 with acute or convalescent COVID-19. The CDR3 runs from the conserved cysteine through the conserved F or W. The order of the fields is clone size, J gene, V gene, D gene, CDR3 DNA, CDR3 protein. D genes are given only for firm matches. Part of the rows lack a size; the others show once, few, many or a class for expanded clones.

abundance: NA
j_gene: TRBJ1-6
v_gene: TRBV2
d_gene: NA
CDR3nt: TGTGCCAGCAAAGGGGATGGTTATTCACCCCTCCACTTT
CDR3aa: CASKGDGYSPLHF

abundance: NA
j_gene: TRBJ2-3
v_gene: TRBV5-1
d_gene: NA
CDR3nt: TGCGCCAGCAGCTTGGAACAGGCGACAGATACGCAGTATTTT
CDR3aa: CASSLEQATDTQYF

abundance: NA
j_gene: TRBJ2-3
v_gene: TRBV11-2
d_gene: TRBD1
CDR3nt: TGTGCCAGCAGCCTTGGGACAGGGGGCTTTCGCACAGATACGCAGTATTTT
CDR3aa: CASSLGTGGFRTDTQYF

abundance: once
j_gene: TRBJ2-7
v_gene: TRBV15
d_gene: TRBD1
CDR3nt: TGTGCCACCAGCCGAGACAGGGGCTACGAGCAGTACTTC
CDR3aa: CATSRDRGYEQYF

abundance: NA
j_gene: TRBJ1-3
v_gene: TRBV6-1
d_gene: NA
CDR3nt: TGTGCCAGCAGTGAAGCAGGGGCTGGAAACACCATATATTTT
CDR3aa: CASSEAGAGNTIYF

abundance: NA
j_gene: TRBJ2-3
v_gene: TRBV11-3
d_gene: NA
CDR3nt: TGTGCCAGCAGCCACCGGGAAGGTAGGGCAGATACGCAGTATTTT
CDR3aa: CASSHREGRADTQYF

abundance: NA
j_gene: TRBJ1-1
v_gene: TRBV25-1
d_gene: NA
CDR3nt: TGTGCCAGCAGTGAACGGGGGGCAACCGGGGTGAACACTGAAGCTTTCTTT
CDR3aa: CASSERGATGVNTEAFF

abundance: NA
j_gene: TRBJ1-6
v_gene: TRBV28
d_gene: NA
CDR3nt: TGTGCCAGCAACGGCAGGGACTATAATTCACCCCTCCACTTT
CDR3aa: CASNGRDYNSPLHF

abundance: NA
j_gene: TRBJ2-5
v_gene: TRBV19
d_gene: TRBD2
CDR3nt: TGTGCCAGTAGCTTAGCGGGAGGTCAAGAGACCCAGTACTTC
CDR3aa: CASSLAGGQETQYF

abundance: NA
j_gene: TRBJ1-4
v_gene: TRBV7-2
d_gene: NA
CDR3nt: TGTGCCAGCAGCTTAGGTCCAGGGAATGGGCTTGAAAAACTGTTTTTT
CDR3aa: CASSLGPGNGLEKLFF

abundance: NA
j_gene: TRBJ1-2
v_gene: TRBV28
d_gene: NA
CDR3nt: TGTGCCAGCAGTTTATCGGGGTCCTGGGGTGGCTACACCTTC
CDR3aa: CASSLSGSWGGYTF

abundance: NA
j_gene: TRBJ1-2
v_gene: TRBV19
d_gene: NA
CDR3nt: TGTGCCAGTAGTATGGGGCGGAACTATGGCTACACCTTC
CDR3aa: CASSMGRNYGYTF

abundance: NA
j_gene: TRBJ2-7
v_gene: TRBV19
d_gene: TRBD1
CDR3nt: TGTGCCAGTAGTCTCCGGGACAGGGCGGGGTACGAGCAGTACTTC
CDR3aa: CASSLRDRAGYEQYF

abundance: NA
j_gene: TRBJ1-5
v_gene: TRBV6-2/TRBV6-3
d_gene: NA
CDR3nt: TGTGCCAGCAGTTACTCGAAGACAGAATATAGCAATCAGCCCCAGCATTTT
CDR3aa: CASSYSKTEYSNQPQHF

abundance: NA
j_gene: TRBJ2-7
v_gene: TRBV6-5
d_gene: TRBD2
CDR3nt: TGTGCCAGCATTCGACTAGCGGGAGGGCCCGGTGAGCAGTACTTC
CDR3aa: CASIRLAGGPGEQYF

abundance: NA
j_gene: TRBJ2-2
v_gene: TRBV6-2/TRBV6-3
d_gene: TRBD1
CDR3nt: TGTGCCAGCAGTTTCCTGGCTGGACAGGGTAATTTGAACACCGGGGAGCTGTTTTTT
CDR3aa: CASSFLAGQGNLNTGELFF

abundance: NA
j_gene: TRBJ1-1
v_gene: TRBV6-1
d_gene: NA
CDR3nt: TGTGCCAGCAGTGACGGACAGTTCATGAACACTGAAGCTTTCTTT
CDR3aa: CASSDGQFMNTEAFF

abundance: NA
j_gene: TRBJ2-5
v_gene: TRBV6-2/TRBV6-3
d_gene: TRBD1
CDR3nt: TGTGCCAGCAGTCACAGGGGGACAGCGGGAGAGACCCAGTACTTC
CDR3aa: CASSHRGTAGETQYF

abundance: NA
j_gene: TRBJ2-7
v_gene: TRBV10-3
d_gene: TRBD2
CDR3nt: TGTGCCATCACACGACTAGCGGGCTACGAGCAGTACTTC
CDR3aa: CAITRLAGYEQYF

abundance: NA
j_gene: TRBJ2-1
v_gene: TRBV29-1
d_gene: TRBD2
CDR3nt: TGCAGCGTTGTATATAGCGGGAGGGTAAATGAGCAGTTCTTC
CDR3aa: CSVVYSGRVNEQFF